A single sample is the source of the 5 T cell receptor beta chains below, sequenced in a study of T-cell memory formation after mild COVID-19. TCRdb reprocessed the 5' RACE reads via MiXCR and lists one record per CDR3 protein. The table has 250,000 to 300,000 distinct CDR3 sequences, approximately 15% seen once. What was sequenced was PBMCs or a T cell subset sorted from them (not recorded which). Receptors were obtained from a man between 18 and 35 years old who had mild COVID-19 (a few samples of this study predate the infection). Cell type and time point are not known.

This clonotype showed up just once. The genes are TRBV6-1 and TRBJ2-1; the match to TRBD2 covers 14 bases. The CDR3 loop spans 22 amino acids. Germline values: CDR1 MNHNS, CDR2 SASEGT. Unmatched junction bases numbered 20, after V lost 5 bases and J lost 2 bases. CDR3: CASSFGTSGSPPSPMPYNEQFF. CDR3 nucleotide sequence: TGTGCCAGCAGTTTTGGGACTAGCGGGAGTCCACCTAGCCCTATGCCCTACAATGAGCAGTTCTTC.

This clonotype was detected a few times. V is TRBV20-1 and J is TRBJ1-5, with 7 nucleotides matching TRBD1. The CDR3 covers 13 residues. In germline, CDR1 is DFQATT, CDR2 SNEGSKA (reference sequence). The J segment lost 3 bases and the V segment lost 5 bases, leaving 4 bases of the junction unmatched. DNA for the CDR3: TGCAGTGCTGGGACAGCAATCAATCAGCCCCAGCATTTT. Protein: CSAGTAINQPQHF.

This clonotype occurred many times. The chain links TRBV27 to TRBJ1-1; D remains unclear. The CDR3 is 13 residues long. The V and J ends lost 5 bases and 1 base respectively, with 8 bases between them. Per the germline V gene, CDR1 is MNHEY and CDR2 is SMNVEV (reference sequence). CDR3 coding DNA: TGTGCCAGCAGTACCGGGAAGAACACTGAAGCTTTCTTT. Translated, it gives CASSTGKNTEAFF.

This clonotype was observed at least ten times. The chain employs TRBV12-3 or TRBV12-4 and TRBJ2-5; D might be TRBD1 (6 bases). V lost 4 bases and J 4 bases, leaving 13 bases between the germline ends. CDR3 length: 14 residues. The CDR3 spells CASSSPGVRETQYF. As DNA, the CDR3 is TGTGCCAGCAGTTCTCCAGGGGTCCGAGAGACCCAGTACTTC.

The table lists this clonotype with a few counts. The chain links TRBV14 to TRBJ2-3, with TRBD2 identical over 9 bases. Losses at the gene ends were 0 bases for V and 6 bases for J; bases not matched to a gene: 4. Germline V gene lookup returns CDR1 SGHDN and CDR2 FVKESK. The CDR3 has 15 residues. CDR3 coding DNA: TGTGCCAGCAGCCAAGAAGGACTAGCGAGGGATACGCAGTATTTT. It codes for CASSQEGLARDTQYF. The entire variable domain, with the rest obtained from reference TRBV14 and TRBJ2-3, is as follows: EAGVTQFPSHSVIEKGQTVTLRCDPISGHDNLYWYRRVMGKEIKFLLHFVKESKQDESGMPNNRFLAERTGGTYSTLKVQPAELEDSGVYFCASSQEGLARDTQYFGPGTRLTVL.